These T cell receptor beta chains were read from a single sample in a study of graft-versus-host responses after intestinal transplantation. Method: immunoSEQ multiplex PCR; TCRdb's copy keeps in-frame clones and lacks some. Here the sample spans approximately 19,000 clones, over 70% being singletons. The specimen was PBMCs, collected 14 days after transplant. All receptors come from a human patient who received an intestinal transplant, so some T cells may come from the graft donor. The CDR3 runs from the conserved cysteine through the conserved F or W. The D gene is left open where the match is weak. Clone size is not always given. Where it is, it says once, few, many or a class for expanded clones.

TRBV2,-,-,TRBJ2-2,TGTGCCAGCAACCAACTTTTGGGGGGCGGGGAGCTGTTTTTT,CASNQLLGGGELFF
TRBV2,-,once,TRBJ2-1,TGTGCCAGCACCCTTCGGGGCGACAGCTCCTACAATGAGCAGTTCTTC,CASTLRGDSSYNEQFF
TRBV11-2,-,-,TRBJ2-5,TGTGCCAGCAGCTTAGGCCAACTACAGTACCGCAGGGAGACCCAGTACTTC,CASSLGQLQYRRETQYF
TRBV9,-,-,TRBJ2-7,TGTGCCAGCAGCGCCCGGGACGAATCCTACGAGCAGTACTTC,CASSARDESYEQYF
TRBV4-1,TRBD2,few,TRBJ2-7,TGCGCCAGCAGCCTTAGCGGGGGGGGCCTCTACGAGCAGTACTTC,CASSLSGGGLYEQYF
TRBV29-1,TRBD1,-,TRBJ2-5,TGCAGCGGCGACAGGGGAGAGACCCAGTACTTC,CSGDRGETQYF
TRBV7-9,-,once,TRBJ2-3,TGTGCCAGCAGCCCCCCAGGGGCAAGCACAGATACGCAGTATTTT,CASSPPGASTDTQYF
TRBV28,-,once,TRBJ1-5,TGTGCCAGCAGTTTATCGGGGTTTGGCAGCAATCAGCCCCAGCATTTT,CASSLSGFGSNQPQHF
TRBV6-4,TRBD2,-,TRBJ2-3,TGTGCCAGCAGTGCCGGGACTAGCGGGGGTAGGACGCAGTATTTT,CASSAGTSGGRTQYF
TRBV27,-,once,TRBJ1-2,TGTGCCAGCAGTTTATTCGAGGACGCACCCTATGGCTACACCTTC,CASSLFEDAPYGYTF
TRBV7-9,-,few,TRBJ2-7,TGTGCCAGCAGCTTAGTGGGAATTGACAGTGAGGGTTCCTACGAGCAGTACTTC,CASSLVGIDSEGSYEQYF
TRBV27,TRBD2,-,TRBJ2-2,TGTGCCAGCAGTTCTCTGACTAGCGGGGGGACCGGGGAGCTGTTTTTT,CASSSLTSGGTGELFF
TRBV6-1,TRBD2,-,TRBJ2-7,TGTGCCAGCAGTGAAGCGCGGACTAGCGGGAGGAGCTCCTACGAGCAGTACTTC,CASSEARTSGRSSYEQYF
TRBV6-1,-,-,TRBJ2-7,TGTGCCAGCAGTGGCGGCCGGGGAACCTACGAGCAGTACTTC,CASSGGRGTYEQYF
TRBV27,TRBD1,-,TRBJ1-5,TGTGCCAGCAGGGACAGGGCGATTTATAGCAATCAGCCCCAGCATTTT,CASRDRAIYSNQPQHF
TRBV6-6,-,-,TRBJ1-5,TGTGCCAGCAGTGAAACCCACCCCCAGCATTTT,CASSETHPQHF
TRBV5-1,TRBD1,-,TRBJ1-4,TGCGCCAGCAGATCTGGGGACAGGGAGCTTAATGAAAAACTGTTTTTT,CASRSGDRELNEKLFF
TRBV5-4,-,-,TRBJ1-4,TGTGCCACGCGCCCGAGCTGGAATAATGAAAAACTGTTTTTT,CATRPSWNNEKLFF
TRBV30,TRBD1,-,TRBJ1-5,TGTGCCTGGAGTACAGGGGGCAATCAGCCCCAGCATTTT,CAWSTGGNQPQHF
TRBV19,-,once,TRBJ1-2,TGTGCCAGTAGTATAGCAGCCCGGGTTAAGGATGGCTACACCTTC,CASSIAARVKDGYTF
TRBV6-5,-,-,TRBJ2-1,TGTGCCAGCAGTTATTTTGGTAGGATCAATGAGCAGTTCTTC,CASSYFGRINEQFF
TRBV28,-,-,TRBJ2-7,TGTGCCAGCAGTCCCGGGCTGGGGACCGGATACGAGCAGTACTTC,CASSPGLGTGYEQYF
TRBV5-6,-,-,TRBJ1-4,TGTGCCAGCAGCTGGGGGAGCCCTGAAAAACTGTTTTTT,CASSWGSPEKLFF
TRBV2,TRBD2,-,TRBJ2-1,TGTGCCAGCAGTGTTGGACTAGGGGAGTTCTTC,CASSVGLGEFF
TRBV5-1,-,few,TRBJ2-7,TGCGCCAGCAGAACAGAATCCTACGAGCAGTACTTC,CASRTESYEQYF
TRBV4-1,-,-,TRBJ2-3,TGCGCCAGCAGCCAAGTTCCGGGGACAGATACGCAGTATTTT,CASSQVPGTDTQYF
TRBV4-1,-,-,TRBJ2-3,TGCGCCAGCAGCCAAGATGGTTCCAGCGGCCCAACAGATACGCAGTATTTT,CASSQDGSSGPTDTQYF
TRBV19,-,-,TRBJ2-1,TGTGCCAGTAGTATAGAGGGCAGGGGAACCTACAATGAGCAGTTCTTC,CASSIEGRGTYNEQFF
TRBV30,-,-,TRBJ1-2,TGTGCCTGGTTCTCTTTCTATGGCTACACCTTC,CAWFSFYGYTF
TRBV4-1,-,once,TRBJ2-3,TGCGCCAGCAGCCAAGTATCGGTAGGATGGGCGCAGTATTTT,CASSQVSVGWAQYF
TRBV7-4,-,-,TRBJ1-2,TGTGCCAGCAGCACAAGCACAGCTCGAAAGACCTATGGCTACACCTTC,CASSTSTARKTYGYTF
TRBV28,-,-,TRBJ2-7,TGTGCCAGCAGTGGGCTAGCGATTTACGAGCAGTACTTC,CASSGLAIYEQYF
TRBV6-1,-,-,TRBJ2-7,TGTGCCAGCAGTTCCTTTCTGGACGAGCAGTACTTC,CASSSFLDEQYF
TRBV7-6,TRBD1,-,TRBJ2-1,TGTGCCAGCAGCCTAGGACAGGGCAATGAGCAGTTCTTC,CASSLGQGNEQFF
TRBV5-1,TRBD1,-,TRBJ1-4,TGCGCCAGCAGCTGGGACAGGGACGGAGAGACTAATGAAAAACTGTTTTTT,CASSWDRDGETNEKLFF
TRBV6-5,-,-,TRBJ1-6,TGTGCCAGCAGTTACCATCCAACGGACCCTAATTCACCCCTCCACTTT,CASSYHPTDPNSPLHF
TRBV28,TRBD1,-,TRBJ1-5,TGTGCCAGCACTCCTACTTTGACAGGGGAACAGCCCCAGCATTTT,CASTPTLTGEQPQHF
TRBV2,-,-,TRBJ2-5,TGTGCCGTCTTAACCCCTTACCAAGAGACCCAGTACTTC,CAVLTPYQETQYF
TRBV29-1,-,-,TRBJ2-7,TGCAGCGTTGACAGCCGGGACTCCTACGAGCAGTACTTC,CSVDSRDSYEQYF
TRBV30,-,-,TRBJ2-7,TGTGCCTGGAGTCTTACCCGGACAGAAGAGCAGTACTTC,CAWSLTRTEEQYF
TRBV6-5,-,few,TRBJ2-5,TGTGCCAGCAGTTACCCAGGGATGAGGGAGACCCAGTACTTC,CASSYPGMRETQYF
TRBV6-6,-,-,TRBJ2-3,TGTGCCAGCAGCACCTCTAGCACAGATACGCAGTATTTT,CASSTSSTDTQYF